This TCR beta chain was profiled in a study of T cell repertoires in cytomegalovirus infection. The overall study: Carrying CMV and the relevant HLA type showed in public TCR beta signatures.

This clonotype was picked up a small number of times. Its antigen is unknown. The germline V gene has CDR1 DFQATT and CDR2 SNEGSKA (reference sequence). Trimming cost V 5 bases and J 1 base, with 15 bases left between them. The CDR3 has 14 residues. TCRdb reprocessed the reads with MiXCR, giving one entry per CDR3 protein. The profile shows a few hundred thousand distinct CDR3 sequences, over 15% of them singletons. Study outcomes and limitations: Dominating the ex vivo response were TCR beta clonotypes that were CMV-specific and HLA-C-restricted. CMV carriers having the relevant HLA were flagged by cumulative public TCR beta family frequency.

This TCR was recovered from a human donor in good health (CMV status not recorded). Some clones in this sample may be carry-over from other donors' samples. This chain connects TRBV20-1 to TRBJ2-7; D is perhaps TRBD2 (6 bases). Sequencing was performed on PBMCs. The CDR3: CSAGGAYNSYEQYF. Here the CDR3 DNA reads TGCAGTGCTGGCGGGGCTTACAATTCCTACGAGCAGTACTTC.